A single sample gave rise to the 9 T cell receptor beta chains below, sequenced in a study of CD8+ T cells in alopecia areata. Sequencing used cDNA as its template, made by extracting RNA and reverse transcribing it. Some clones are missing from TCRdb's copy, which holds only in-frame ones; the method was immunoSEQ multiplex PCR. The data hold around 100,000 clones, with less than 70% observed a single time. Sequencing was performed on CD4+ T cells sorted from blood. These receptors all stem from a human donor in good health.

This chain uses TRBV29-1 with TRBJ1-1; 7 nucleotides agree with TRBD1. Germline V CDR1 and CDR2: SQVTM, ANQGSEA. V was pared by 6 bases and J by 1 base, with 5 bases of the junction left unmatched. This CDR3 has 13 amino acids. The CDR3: CSVHRGGNTEAFF. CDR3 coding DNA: TGCAGCGTCCACAGGGGAGGGAACACTGAAGCTTTCTTT.

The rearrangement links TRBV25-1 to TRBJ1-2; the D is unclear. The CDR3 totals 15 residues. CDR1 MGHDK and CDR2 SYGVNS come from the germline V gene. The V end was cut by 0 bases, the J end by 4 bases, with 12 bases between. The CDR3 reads CASSEYMDRSYGYTF. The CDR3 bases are TGTGCCAGCAGTGAATATATGGACCGTAGCTATGGCTACACCTTC.

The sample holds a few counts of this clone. CDR3 sequence reads: CASSSFQGTSVNNEQFF. Here the CDR3 DNA reads TGTGCCAGCAGCTCTTTTCAAGGGACGTCCGTTAACAATGAGCAGTTCTTC. The chain combines TRBV7-2 with TRBJ2-1; D is perhaps TRBD1 or TRBD2 (5 bases each). With 4 bases removed from V and 5 bases from J, the gap between germline ends came to 21 bases. CDR3 length: 17 amino acids. Per germline, CDR1 SGHTA and CDR2 FQGNSA.

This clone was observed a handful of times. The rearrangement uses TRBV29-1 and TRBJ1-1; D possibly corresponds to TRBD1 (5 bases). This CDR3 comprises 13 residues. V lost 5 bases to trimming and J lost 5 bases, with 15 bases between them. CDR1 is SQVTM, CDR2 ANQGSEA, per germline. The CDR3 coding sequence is TGCAGCGTTTTCCGGGACTCGGGGACTGAAGCTTTCTTT. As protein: CSVFRDSGTEAFF. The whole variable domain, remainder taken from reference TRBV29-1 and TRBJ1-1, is SAVISQKPSRDICQRGTSLTIQCQVDSQVTMMFWYRQQPGQSLTLIATANQGSEATYESGFVIDKFPISRPNLTFSTLTVSNMSPEDSSIYLCSVFRDSGTEAFFGQGTRLTVV.

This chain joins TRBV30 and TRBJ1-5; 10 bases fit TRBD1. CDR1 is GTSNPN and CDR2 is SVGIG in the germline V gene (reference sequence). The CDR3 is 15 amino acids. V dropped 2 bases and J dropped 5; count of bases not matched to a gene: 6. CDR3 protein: CAWSPSGQGDQPQHF. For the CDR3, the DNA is TGTGCCTGGAGTCCCAGCGGACAGGGGGATCAGCCCCAGCATTTT.

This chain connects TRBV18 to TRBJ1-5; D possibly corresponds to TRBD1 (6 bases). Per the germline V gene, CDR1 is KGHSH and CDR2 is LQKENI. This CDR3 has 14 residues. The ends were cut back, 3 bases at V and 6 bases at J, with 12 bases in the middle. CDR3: CASSPGVGGQPQHF. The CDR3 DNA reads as TGTGCCAGCTCACCGGGTGTAGGGGGTCAGCCCCAGCATTTT.

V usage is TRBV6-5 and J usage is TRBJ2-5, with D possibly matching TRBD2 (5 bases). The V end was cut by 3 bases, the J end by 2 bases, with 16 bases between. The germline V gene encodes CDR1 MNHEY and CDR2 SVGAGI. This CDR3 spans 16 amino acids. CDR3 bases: TGTGCCAGCAGTTATTCGAGGGCGCGCTGGCAAGAGACCCAGTACTTC. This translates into CASSYSRARWQETQYF.

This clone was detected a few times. The CDR3 coding sequence is TGCAGCGTCGACAGGGGAGGCGGGGAGCTGTTTTTT. This sequence encodes CSVDRGGGELFF. The V gene is TRBV29-1, the J gene TRBJ2-2, with 8 bases identical to TRBD1. Germline trimming cut 6 bases from V and 7 bases from J; bases unmatched to any gene: 4. Germline lookup yields CDR1 SQVTM and CDR2 ANQGSEA. The CDR3 spans 12 residues.

The CDR3 is CASSILQGALHEQFF. The CDR3 nucleotides read TGTGCCAGCAGTATACTTCAGGGGGCGCTCCATGAGCAGTTCTTC. V usage is TRBV2 and J usage is TRBJ2-1, with 8 bases fitting TRBD1. The CDR3 contains 15 residues. The V gene end was trimmed by 5 bases and the J gene end by 8 bases; junction bases not matched to a gene: 11. Germline CDR1 SNHLY, CDR2 FYNNEI.